Included here is one T cell receptor (beta chain) sequence, with context. Antigen specificity is unknown. The source of the sample is a study of shared clonotypes between healthy human individuals. About the research overall: Per donor, CD8 memory used one plate, CD8 naive used two, CD4 memory used three and CD4 naive used three.

The V and J ends lost 6 bases and 5 bases, in that order; junction bases with no gene match: 9. CDR3 size: 15 residues. Looked up from germline, CDR1 is SGHTA and CDR2 is FQGTGA. Study-wide points: For naive CD4 cells, around 5% of clonotypes were shared across a handful of donors.

Sorted subsets were amplified in replicate PCRs using about 200 ng DNA, about 30,000 T cell genomes. Produced via immunoSEQ multiplex PCR; TCRdb's table is partial and in-frame only. The sample consists of some 2 million clones, roughly 96% of them appearing once. Sample: naive CD4+ T cells sorted from blood. Subset of the sample: CD45RA+ positively selected. This sequence originates from a man between 18 and 35 years old in good health. The gene calls are TRBV7-3 and TRBJ2-5; 10 bases line up with TRBD2. DNA of the CDR3: TGTGCCAGCAGTCCTAGCGGGGGCCGGCAGGAGACCCAGTACTTC. It translates to CASSPSGGRQETQYF.